This T cell receptor beta chain is from a study of control samples from healthy donors and cancer patients. Produced via immunoSEQ multiplex PCR; TCRdb's table is partial and in-frame only. The sample contains approximately 97,000 clones, about 85% of which appear only once. Germline V gene lookup returns CDR1 LGHDT and CDR2 YNNKEL (reference sequence). The CDR3 sequence is 11 residues long. V lost 4 bases to trimming and J lost 6 bases, with 6 bases between them. Material: blood. The receptor was derived from a man aged 30-40 years in good health. This chain uses TRBV3-1 (or the pseudogene TRBV3-2) with TRBJ1-2; D not resolved. The CDR3 bases are TGTGCCAGCAGCCTCTACGATGGCTACACCTTC. Its protein product is CASSLYDGYTF.